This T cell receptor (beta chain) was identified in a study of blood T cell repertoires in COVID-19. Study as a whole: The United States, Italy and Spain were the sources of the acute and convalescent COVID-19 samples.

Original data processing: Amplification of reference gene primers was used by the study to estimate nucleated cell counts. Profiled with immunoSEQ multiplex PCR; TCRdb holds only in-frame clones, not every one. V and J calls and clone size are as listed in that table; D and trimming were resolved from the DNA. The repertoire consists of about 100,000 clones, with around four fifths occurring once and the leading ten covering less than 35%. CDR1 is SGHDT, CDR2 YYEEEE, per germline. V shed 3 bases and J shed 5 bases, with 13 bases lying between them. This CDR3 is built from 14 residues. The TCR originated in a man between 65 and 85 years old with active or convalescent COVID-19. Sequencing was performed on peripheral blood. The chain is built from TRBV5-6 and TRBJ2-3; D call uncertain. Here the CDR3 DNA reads TGTGCCAGCAGCTCGGTCGCCCAAATAGATACGCAGTATTTT. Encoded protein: CASSSVAQIDTQYF. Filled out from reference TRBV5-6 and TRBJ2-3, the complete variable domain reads DAGVTQSPTHLIKTRGQQVTLRCSPKSGHDTVSWYQQALGQGPQFIFQYYEEEERQRGNFPDRFSGHQFPNYSSELNVNALLLGDSALYLCASSSVAQIDTQYFGPGTRLTVL.